These 5 T cell receptor beta chains share one sample of origin, sequenced in a study of cytomegalovirus exposure and HLA in healthy donors. Using immunoSEQ multiplex PCR, the repertoire was profiled, and TCRdb retains in-frame clones only, with some absent. The table includes around 94,000 clones, approximately 94% detected once. The sample was PBMCs. The receptors shown here come from a young woman in good health and CMV-seronegative.

This chain connects TRBV30 to TRBJ2-3, with 15 bases aligning to TRBD2. Germline V gene lookup returns CDR1 GTSNPN and CDR2 SVGIG (reference sequence). V was clipped by 5 bases and J by 2 bases; unmatched bases: 11. CDR3 length equals 18 residues. The CDR3 region has the DNA TGTGCCTGGCGTAGCCAGGGACTAGCGGGGGGAGCCACAGATACGCAGTATTTT. Its translation: CAWRSQGLAGGATDTQYF.

J is TRBJ1-2 and V is TRBV19; a possible D gene is TRBD1 (5 bases). V shed 5 bases and J shed 4 bases, with 20 bases lying between them. The germline CDR1 and CDR2 sequences are LNHDA and SQIVND (reference sequence). CDR3 length equals 16 residues. Here the CDR3 reads CASSLYGGGVFYGYTF. Written as DNA, the CDR3 is TGTGCCAGTAGTCTTTATGGGGGAGGGGTCTTCTATGGCTACACCTTC.

The rearrangement uses TRBV6-1 and TRBJ1-3, with TRBD1 matching over 7 bases. CDR1 is MNHNS, CDR2 SASEGT, per germline. This CDR3 is built from 15 residues. The V and J ends lost 6 bases and 0 bases, in that order; junction bases with no gene match: 5. The CDR3 coding sequence is TGTGCCAGCAGACGACAGGGCGACTCTGGAAACACCATATATTTT. Its protein product is CASRRQGDSGNTIYF.

V is TRBV11-2 and J is TRBJ2-3; D is uncertain. V was trimmed by 1 base and J by 1 base, leaving 15 bases between them. Germline CDR1 and CDR2: SGHAT and FQNNGV. The CDR3 runs to 17 residues. CDR3 nucleotides: TGTGCCAGCAGCTTAGTGTTCCCAGGTAGTGGCACAGATACGCAGTATTTT. Protein product: CASSLVFPGSGTDTQYF. The variable domain in full, completed from reference TRBV11-2 and TRBJ2-3, reads EAGVAQSPRYKIIEKRQSVAFWCNPISGHATLYWYQQILGQGPKLLIQFQNNGVVDDSQLPKDRFSAERLKGVDSTLKIQPAKLEDSAVYLCASSLVFPGSGTDTQYFGPGTRLTVL.

V usage is TRBV9 and J usage is TRBJ2-3; possibly TRBD1 for D (5 bases). Germline-derived CDR1 and CDR2 are SGDLS and YYNGEE. Trimming cost V 2 bases and J 5 bases, with 12 bases left between them. This CDR3 has 14 amino acids. This CDR3 reads CASSVVGLEDTQYF. In DNA, the CDR3 is TGTGCCAGCAGCGTTGTGGGGCTCGAAGATACGCAGTATTTT.